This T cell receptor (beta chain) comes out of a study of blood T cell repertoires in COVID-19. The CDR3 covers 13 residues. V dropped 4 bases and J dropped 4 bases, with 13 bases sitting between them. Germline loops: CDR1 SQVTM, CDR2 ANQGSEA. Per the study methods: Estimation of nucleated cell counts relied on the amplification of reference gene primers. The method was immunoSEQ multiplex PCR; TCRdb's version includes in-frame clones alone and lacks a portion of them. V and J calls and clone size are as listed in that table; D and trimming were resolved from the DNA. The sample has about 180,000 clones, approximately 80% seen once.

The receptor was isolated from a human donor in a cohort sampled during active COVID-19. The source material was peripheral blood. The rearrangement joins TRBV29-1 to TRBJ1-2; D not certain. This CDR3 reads CSVAGEGAYGYTF. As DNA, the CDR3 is TGCAGCGTTGCTGGTGAGGGAGCCTATGGCTACACCTTC.